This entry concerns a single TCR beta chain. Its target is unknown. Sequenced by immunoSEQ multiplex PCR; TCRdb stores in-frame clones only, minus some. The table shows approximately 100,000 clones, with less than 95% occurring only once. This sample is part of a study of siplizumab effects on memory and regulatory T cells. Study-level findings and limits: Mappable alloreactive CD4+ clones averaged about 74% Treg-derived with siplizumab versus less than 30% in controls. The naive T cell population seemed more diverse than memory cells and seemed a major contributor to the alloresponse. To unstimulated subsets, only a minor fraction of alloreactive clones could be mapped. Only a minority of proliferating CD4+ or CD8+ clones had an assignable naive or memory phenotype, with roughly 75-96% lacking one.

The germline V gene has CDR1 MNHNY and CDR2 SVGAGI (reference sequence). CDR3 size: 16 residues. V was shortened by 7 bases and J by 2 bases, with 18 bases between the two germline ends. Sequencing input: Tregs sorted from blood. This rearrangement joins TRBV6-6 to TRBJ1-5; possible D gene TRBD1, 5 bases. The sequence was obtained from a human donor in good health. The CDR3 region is CASTVWGKGRNQPQHF. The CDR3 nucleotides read TGTGCCAGCACCGTTTGGGGGAAAGGGCGCAATCAGCCCCAGCATTTT.